The 30 T cell receptor beta chains given below trace back to one sample, sequenced in a study of CD8 T cells in ankylosing spondylitis. TCRdb passed the 5' RACE reads through MiXCR, listing each CDR3 protein once. The sample has hundreds of thousands of distinct CDR3 sequences, about 12% seen once; the top ten hold about 6.5%. General study points: The study identified a TCR beta motif of several highly homologous variants that appeared characteristic of ankylosing spondylitis blood.

The antigens of these receptors remain unknown. Sequenced input: blood, either unsorted or a sorted T cell fraction (not recorded which). The receptor set was obtained from a male donor with ankylosing spondylitis.

This clonotype showed up just a few times. The J gene is TRBJ2-1, the V gene TRBV5-1; 7 bases fit TRBD2. Trimming removed 4 bases from V and 8 bases from J; junction bases left unmatched: 9. Germline V gives CDR1 SGHRS, CDR2 YFSETQ. The CDR3 has 14 residues. CDR3 region: CASSPLLAMDEQFF. As DNA, the CDR3 is TGCGCCAGCAGCCCTTTACTAGCGATGGATGAGCAGTTCTTC.

The chain carries TRBV3-1 and TRBJ2-1; D gene ambiguous. The V gene lost 0 bases and the J gene lost 9 bases, with 9 bases spanning the gap. CDR1 and CDR2 from the germline V gene are LGHDT and YNNKEL (reference sequence). The CDR3 has 13 residues. For the CDR3, the DNA is TGTGCCAGCAGCCAAGAAGCGATTTCTGAGCAGTTCTTC. It encodes CASSQEAISEQFF.

The CDR3 DNA sequence: TGTGCCAGCAGTGATAGGTCAATCGAGACGTTACAGTCTGGGGCCAACGTCCTGACTTTC. Translation gives CASSDRSIETLQSGANVLTF. The rearrangement uses TRBV25-1 and TRBJ2-6; no firm D call. The CDR3 is 20 residues long. The germline V gene encodes CDR1 MGHDK and CDR2 SYGVNS. Trimming pared 3 bases from V and 1 base from J, leaving 22 bases between.

This clonotype was picked up a small number of times. The chain is built from TRBV4-1 and TRBJ1-6; the D is unclear. Deletions cut 3 bases from V and 0 bases from J, with 9 bases between. The germline gives CDR1 MGHRA, CDR2 YSYEKL. The CDR3 is made up of 16 amino acids. In DNA, the CDR3 is TGCGCCAGCAGCCAGGAACCTAGCTCCTATAATTCACCCCTCCACTTT. Protein product: CASSQEPSSYNSPLHF.

This clonotype was observed a few times. The genes are TRBV3-1 and TRBJ2-1, with D perhaps TRBD1 or TRBD2 (5 bases each). This CDR3 comprises 17 residues. V was trimmed by 4 bases and J by 0 bases, leaving 16 bases between them. Germline CDR1 is LGHDT and CDR2 is YNNKEL (reference sequence). The CDR3 DNA sequence: TGTGCCAGCAGCCCCCGACAGAGAGGGGCCTCCTACAATGAGCAGTTCTTC. It specifies CASSPRQRGASYNEQFF.

The V call is TRBV5-1, the J call TRBJ1-5; D remains ambiguous. CDR1 and CDR2 from the germline V gene are SGHRS and YFSETQ. This CDR3 region has 15 residues. V dropped 1 base and J dropped 4 bases, with 12 bases sitting between them. CDR3 amino acids: CASSLWGRENQPQHF. The CDR3 DNA reads TGCGCCAGCAGCTTGTGGGGTAGGGAAAATCAGCCCCAGCATTTT.

This clonotype came up a few times. This chain joins TRBV7-9 and TRBJ2-7, with 12 positions matching TRBD2. V gave up 4 bases and J gave up 4 bases; unmatched junction bases: 8. The length of the CDR3 is 16 residues. From germline, CDR1 is SEHNR and CDR2 FQNEAQ (reference sequence). The CDR3 DNA reads as TGTGCCAGCAGCTCCCCGGGACTAGCGGGTAATTACGAGCAGTACTTC. It translates to CASSSPGLAGNYEQYF. The full variable domain, in which reference TRBV7-9 and TRBJ2-7 provide the parts outside the CDR3, is DTGVSQNPRHKITKRGQNVTFRCDPISEHNRLYWYRQTLGQGPEFLTYFQNEAQLEKSRLLSDRFSAERPKGSFSTLEIQRTEQGDSAMYLCASSSPGLAGNYEQYFGPGTRLTVT.

V gene TRBV6-5 combines with J gene TRBJ1-6; 9 bases align to TRBD1. CDR1 and CDR2 from the germline V gene are MNHEY and SVGAGI. The length of the CDR3 is 14 residues. After removal of 2 bases from V and 10 bases from J, the junction contained 3 bases not matched to a gene. The CDR3 region is CASSYAQGASPLHF. CDR3 sequence (DNA): TGTGCCAGCAGTTACGCACAGGGGGCATCACCCCTCCACTTT.

This sequence joins TRBV12-3 or TRBV12-4 and TRBJ2-5; 9 nucleotides align to TRBD1. V shed 3 bases, J shed 3 bases, and the junction held 8 bases outside the gene matches. CDR3 length equals 16 residues. CDR3: CASSFGVGTGKETQYF. Written as DNA, the CDR3 is TGTGCCAGCAGTTTTGGGGTTGGGACAGGGAAAGAGACCCAGTACTTC.

The V call is TRBV5-5, the J call TRBJ1-6, with D possibly being TRBD1 (5 bases). The CDR3 is 13 residues long. In germline, CDR1 is SGHKS, CDR2 YYEKEE (reference sequence). V was clipped by 6 bases and J by 8 bases, with 12 bases between them. Here the CDR3 DNA reads TGTGCCAGCACGGTGGGGACCGATTCACCCCTCCACTTT. This gives the protein CASTVGTDSPLHF.

This clonotype was observed a few times. This chain links TRBV10-3 with TRBJ2-1, with TRBD2 matching over 8 bases. The length of the CDR3 is 15 residues. The J segment lost 5 bases and the V segment lost 7 bases, leaving 10 bases of the junction unmatched. Looked up from germline, CDR1 is ENHRY and CDR2 is SYGVKD. CDR3 DNA sequence: TGTGCCATCAAATCTGATCTACTAGCGGACAATGAGCAGTTCTTC. Its translation: CAIKSDLLADNEQFF.

A few counts support this clonotype. In nucleotides, the CDR3 is TGCAGTGCCCGAGGGACCGGGGCGCTTACGCAGTATTTT. Protein: CSARGTGALTQYF. V and J are TRBV20-1 and TRBJ2-3, with D possibly being TRBD1 or TRBD2 (5 bases each). The CDR3 is 13 amino acids. The V end was cut by 6 bases, the J end by 8 bases, with 18 bases between. Germline V gene lookup returns CDR1 DFQATT and CDR2 SNEGSKA (reference sequence).

This clonotype was detected only a few times. This chain connects TRBV15 to TRBJ2-1; the D is unclear. The germline V gene encodes CDR1 LNHNV and CDR2 YYDKDF (reference sequence). Trimming removed 4 bases at V and 8 bases at J, with 15 bases between. CDR3 length equals 14 residues. The CDR3 protein is CATSTQRGTHEQFF. CDR3 nucleotide sequence: TGTGCCACCAGCACCCAGAGAGGAACTCATGAGCAGTTCTTC.

The gene calls are TRBV5-1 and TRBJ2-1; D remains ambiguous. V lost 4 bases to trimming and J lost 6 bases, with 11 bases between them. The germline gives CDR1 SGHRS, CDR2 YFSETQ. The CDR3 sequence is 13 residues long. CDR3 sequence (DNA): TGCGCCAGCAGCCTCCGACTTGGCAATGAGCAGTTCTTC. Protein product: CASSLRLGNEQFF.

The chain combines TRBV21-1 with TRBJ2-5; the D call in the table, TRBD1, was not verified against the DNA. TRBV21-1 is a pseudogene. This CDR3 has 15 residues. CDR3 in amino acids: CASSKSRTAQETQYF. DNA of the CDR3: TGTGCCAGCAGCAAATCCAGGACAGCCCAAGAGACCCAGTACTTC.

This clonotype was detected a few times. This chain links TRBV20-1 with TRBJ1-6; no clear D gene. CDR1 and CDR2 (germline): DFQATT, SNEGSKA (reference sequence). The CDR3 runs 14 residues. The V end was cut by 5 bases, the J end by 5 bases, with 13 bases between. The CDR3 protein is CSAPKTTNNSPLHF. In nucleotides, the CDR3 is TGCAGTGCTCCTAAGACAACCAATAATTCACCCCTCCACTTT.

The V gene is TRBV6-2 or TRBV6-3, the J gene TRBJ2-7; 9 positions agree with TRBD2. This CDR3 spans 20 amino acids. Looked up from germline, CDR1 is MNHEY and CDR2 is SVGEGT. The V and J ends lost 3 bases and 2 bases, in that order; junction bases with no gene match: 20. The CDR3 DNA reads TGTGCCAGCAGTTATCCCGACTCCCGCGCGGGTAGCGGGAGTCCCTACGAGCAGTACTTC. Protein sequence: CASSYPDSRAGSGSPYEQYF.

DNA for the CDR3: TGTGCCAGCAGGAGGCAGACCCACAATGAGCAGTTCTTC. It is translated as CASRRQTHNEQFF. The rearrangement links TRBV11-3 to TRBJ2-1; D unresolved. In germline, CDR1 is SGHNT, CDR2 YENEEA. The CDR3 runs to 13 residues. V dropped 6 bases and J dropped 5 bases, with 11 bases sitting between them.

The V call is TRBV15, the J call TRBJ2-7, with D possibly being TRBD1 or TRBD2 (5 bases each). The V gene lost 3 bases and the J gene lost 3 bases, with 15 bases spanning the gap. The CDR3 is made up of 15 amino acids. The V gene's germline CDR1 is LNHNV and CDR2 YYDKDF (reference sequence). DNA for the CDR3: TGTGCCACCAGCAGCCTCGGGGCCAGTAACTACGAGCAGTACTTC. Translation gives CATSSLGASNYEQYF.

This chain connects TRBV13 to TRBJ2-7; 11 bases fit TRBD2. J lost 7 bases, V lost 3 bases, and 14 bases had no gene match. Germline V gene data show CDR1 as PRHDT and CDR2 as FYEKMQ (reference sequence). The CDR3 totals 17 residues. CDR3: CASSFWGTSGSSGEQYF. The CDR3 coding sequence is TGTGCCAGCAGCTTCTGGGGCACTAGCGGGAGCTCGGGGGAGCAGTACTTC.

The table lists this clonotype with a few counts. The chain combines TRBV20-1 with TRBJ1-2, with a possible D match to TRBD1 (6 bases). This CDR3 comprises 12 residues. Germline V gene lookup returns CDR1 DFQATT and CDR2 SNEGSKA (reference sequence). Trimming removed 5 bases from V and 2 bases from J, with 9 bases in between. In DNA form, the CDR3 reads TGCAGTGCTGGGGGCCCCAACTATGGCTACACCTTC. Translated: CSAGGPNYGYTF.

This clonotype was observed a handful of times. The V gene is TRBV28, the J gene TRBJ1-1; a possible D gene is TRBD1 (5 bases). CDR1 is MDHEN, CDR2 SYDVKM, per germline. The CDR3 length is 15 residues. Trimming removed 7 bases from V and 2 bases from J, with 17 bases in between. CDR3 coding DNA: TGTGCCAGCACTCCCCCGGGGCGAATTAACACTGAAGCTTTCTTT. As protein: CASTPPGRINTEAFF.

This clonotype was detected a few times. This chain connects TRBV11-3 to TRBJ2-3; TRBD2 matches at 13 bases. Germline-derived CDR1 and CDR2 are SGHNT and YENEEA. The ends lost 5 bases at V and 10 bases at J; junction bases unmatched: 9. The CDR3 runs 15 residues. In nucleotides, the CDR3 is TGTGCCAGCAGCCTACTAGCGGGAGGGAAGATGGCGCAGTATTTT. Its protein is CASSLLAGGKMAQYF. The full variable domain, in which reference TRBV11-3 and TRBJ2-3 provide the parts outside the CDR3, is EAGVVQSPRYKIIEKKQPVAFWCNPISGHNTLYWYLQNLGQGPELLIRYENEEAVDDSQLPKDRFSAERLKGVDSTLKIQPAELGDSAVYLCASSLLAGGKMAQYFGPGTRLTVL.

The V gene is TRBV5-6, the J gene TRBJ2-5; 11 bases line up with TRBD2. CDR3 size: 18 residues. Trimming cost V 0 bases and J 4 bases; bases outside gene matches: 11. Germline assignment: CDR1 SGHDT and CDR2 YYEEEE. CDR3 sequence reads: CASSLAVLGLAGGETQYF. Here the CDR3 DNA reads TGTGCCAGCAGCTTGGCCGTACTAGGGCTAGCGGGAGGAGAGACCCAGTACTTC.

The chain recombines TRBV3-1 with TRBJ1-1; D unresolved. This CDR3 is built from 14 residues. Germline V lookup: CDR1 LGHDT, CDR2 YNNKEL (reference sequence). The ends were cut back, 1 base at V and 3 bases at J, with 9 bases in the middle. In DNA, the CDR3 is TGTGCCAGCAGCCAAGGTGGTCCATACACTGAAGCTTTCTTT. This translates into CASSQGGPYTEAFF.

This clonotype was seen a few times. The chain couples TRBV5-1 to TRBJ2-1, with D maybe TRBD1 (6 bases). V lost 4 bases and J 2 bases, leaving 13 bases between the germline ends. Germline CDR1 is SGHRS and CDR2 is YFSETQ. The CDR3 covers 15 residues. Here the CDR3 reads CASSRTDRTYNEQFF. The CDR3, as DNA: TGCGCCAGCAGCCGCACCGACAGGACCTACAATGAGCAGTTCTTC. The variable domain in full, completed from reference TRBV5-1 and TRBJ2-1, reads KAGVTQTPRYLIKTRGQQVTLSCSPISGHRSVSWYQQTPGQGLQFLFEYFSETQRNKGNFPGRFSGRQFSNSRSEMNVSTLELGDSALYLCASSRTDRTYNEQFFGPGTRLTVL.

This clonotype was counted a few times. The rearrangement joins TRBV12-5 to TRBJ1-5; 7 bases match TRBD1. The ends lost 3 bases at V and 7 bases at J; junction bases unmatched: 6. Germline V gives CDR1 LGHNT, CDR2 FRNRAP. The CDR3 consists of 14 residues. CDR3 sequence (DNA): TGTGCTAGTGGTTTAGACAGGGTACGACAGCCCCAGCATTTT. It yields the protein CASGLDRVRQPQHF.

The chain has TRBV28 and TRBJ2-3; D remains ambiguous. CDR1 and CDR2 (germline): MDHEN, SYDVKM. CDR3 length: 14 amino acids. Trimming stripped 6 bases from V and 2 bases from J, with 12 bases between. CDR3 in DNA: TGTGCCAGCAGACCGACACTGTCCACAGATACGCAGTATTTT. This gives the protein CASRPTLSTDTQYF.

The chain combines TRBV12-3 or TRBV12-4 with TRBJ2-7; 8 nucleotides line up with TRBD2. The CDR3 loop spans 14 amino acids. V lost 7 bases to trimming and J lost 5 bases; unmatched junction nucleotides: 10. The CDR3 nucleotides read TGTGCCAGCACCTGGGGACTAGATACCAACGAGCAGTACTTC. As protein: CASTWGLDTNEQYF.

This clonotype was seen ten or more times. The rearrangement links TRBV12-3 or TRBV12-4 to TRBJ2-1, with D possibly TRBD2 on 5 matching bases. The CDR3 runs to 12 residues. The V end lost 7 bases, the J end lost 16 bases, and 20 bases lay between the germline ends. CDR3: CASTLGGLAVFF. The CDR3 bases are TGTGCCAGCACCCTAGGAGGATTAGCTGTATTCTTC.